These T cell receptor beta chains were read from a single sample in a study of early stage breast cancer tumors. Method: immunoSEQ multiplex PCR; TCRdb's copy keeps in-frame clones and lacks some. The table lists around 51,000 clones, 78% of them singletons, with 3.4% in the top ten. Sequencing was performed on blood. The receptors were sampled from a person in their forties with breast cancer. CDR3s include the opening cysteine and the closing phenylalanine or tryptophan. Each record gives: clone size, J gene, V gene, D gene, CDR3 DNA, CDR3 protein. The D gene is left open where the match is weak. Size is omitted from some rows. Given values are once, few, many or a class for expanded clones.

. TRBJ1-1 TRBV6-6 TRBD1 TGTGCCAGCAGTCCACCGGGGACAGGGAACACTGAAGCTTTCTTT CASSPPGTGNTEAFF
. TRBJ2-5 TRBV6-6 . TGTGCCAGCACCCTGGACGCTCTAGAGACCCAGTACTTC CASTLDALETQYF
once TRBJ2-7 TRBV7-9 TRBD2 TGTGCCAGCACCCCTTCGCCTAGCGGGAGGCCACCCTACGAGCAGTACTTC CASTPSPSGRPPYEQYF
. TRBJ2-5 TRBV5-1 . TGCGCCAGCAGCTTGACAGGACAGCCCCAAGAGACCCAGTACTTC CASSLTGQPQETQYF
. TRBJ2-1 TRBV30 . TGTGCCTGGAGTCGGACGGCTTCCTCCTACAATGAGCAGTTCTTC CAWSRTASSYNEQFF
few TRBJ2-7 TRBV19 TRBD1 TGTGCCATTGCGACAGGGGGGCTCTACGAGCAGTACTTC CAIATGGLYEQYF
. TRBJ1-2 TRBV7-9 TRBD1 TGTGCCAGCAGCACTACCGGGACAGGGGAACACTATGGCTACACCTTC CASSTTGTGEHYGYTF
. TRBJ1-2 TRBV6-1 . TGTGCCAGCAGTCCACAGGGAAGGAATGGCTACACCTTC CASSPQGRNGYTF
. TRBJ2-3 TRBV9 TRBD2 TGTGCCAGCGTACTGACAGGAAGACTAGCGGGAGGGTGTAGGGATACGCAGTATTTT CASVLTGRLAGGCRDTQYF
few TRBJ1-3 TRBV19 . TGTGCCAGTAGCCCCTCTGGAAACACCATATATTTT CASSPSGNTIYF
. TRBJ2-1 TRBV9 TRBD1 TGTGCCAGCAGCGTGGAACCAGGGGGTAGCACCTACAATGAGCAGTTCTTC CASSVEPGGSTYNEQFF
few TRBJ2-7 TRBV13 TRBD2 TGTGCCAGCAGCTCGGGACTAGCGGGAGTCAGCTCCTACGAGCAGTACTTC CASSSGLAGVSSYEQYF
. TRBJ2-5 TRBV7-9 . TGTGCCAGCGCAGAAGAGACCCAGTACTTC CASAEETQYF
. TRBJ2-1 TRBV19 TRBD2 TGTGCCAGTAGTATCGCGGGAGGGCCCAATGAGCAGTTCTTC CASSIAGGPNEQFF
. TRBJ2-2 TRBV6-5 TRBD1 TGTGCCAGCAGTTACGACAGGGGCTTTACCGGGGAGCTGTTTTTT CASSYDRGFTGELFF
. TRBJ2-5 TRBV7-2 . TGTGCCAGCAGCTCTCCCCCTGAAGAGCGGACCCAGTACTTC CASSSPPEERTQYF
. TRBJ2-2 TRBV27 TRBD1 TGTGCCAGCAGTCCGAGACAGGGTCTCGGGGAGCTGTTTTTT CASSPRQGLGELFF
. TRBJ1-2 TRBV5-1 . TGCGCCAGCAGCCAAGACTGGTCCTCTCGGGATGGCTACACCTTC CASSQDWSSRDGYTF
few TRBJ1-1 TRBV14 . TGTGCCAGCAGCCAATTCCAGGGTGCTGAAGCTTTCTTT CASSQFQGAEAFF
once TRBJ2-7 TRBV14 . TGTGCCAGCAGCTCCTCTACCCGTAGGGCCTACGAGCAGTACTTC CASSSSTRRAYEQYF
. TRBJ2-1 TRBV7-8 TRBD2 TGTGCCAGCAGCTCCGGGACTAGCGGGAGGGGATACCACAATGAGCAGTTCTTC CASSSGTSGRGYHNEQFF
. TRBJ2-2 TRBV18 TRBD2 TGTGCCAGCTCACCACGACTAGCGGGGATTAACACCGGGGAGCTGTTTTTT CASSPRLAGINTGELFF
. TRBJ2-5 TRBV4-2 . TGTGCCAGCAGCCAAGATCTTGCGGCCCAAGAGACCCAGTACTTC CASSQDLAAQETQYF
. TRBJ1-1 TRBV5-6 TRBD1 TGTGCCAGCAGCTGGACAGGAGTAAGGGCTGAAGCTTTCTTT CASSWTGVRAEAFF
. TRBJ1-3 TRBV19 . TGTGCCAGTAGTATAGGACATATTGGAAACACCATATATTTT CASSIGHIGNTIYF
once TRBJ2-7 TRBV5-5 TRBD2 TGTGCCAGCAGCTTGGACCCCGGGACTAGCGTCTACGAGCAGTACTTC CASSLDPGTSVYEQYF
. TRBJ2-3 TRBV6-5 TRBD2 TGTGCCAGCAGTTTGGGACTAGCGGTAACAGATACGCAGTATTTT CASSLGLAVTDTQYF
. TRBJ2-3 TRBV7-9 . TGTGCCAGCAGCATGACCGAGGATTACACAGATACGCAGTATTTT CASSMTEDYTDTQYF
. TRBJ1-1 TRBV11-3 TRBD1 TGTGCCAGCAGTAGGACAGGGTTGAACACTGAAGCTTTCTTT CASSRTGLNTEAFF
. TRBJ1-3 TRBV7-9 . TGTGCCAGCAGCCCGCCGGTGGCAGTCTCTGGAAACACCATATATTTT CASSPPVAVSGNTIYF
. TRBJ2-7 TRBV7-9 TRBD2 TGTGCCAGCAGCTTAGGAGCGGGAGTGGGGGACGAGCAGTACTTC CASSLGAGVGDEQYF
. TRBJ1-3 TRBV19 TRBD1 TGTGCCAGTAGTTTCAGAACAGGGGGCACTGGAAACACCATATATTTT CASSFRTGGTGNTIYF
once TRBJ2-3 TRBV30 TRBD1 TGTGCCTGGAGTGTAGTGGGACAGGAGAAAGATACGCAGTATTTT CAWSVVGQEKDTQYF
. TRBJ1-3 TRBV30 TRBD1 TGTGCCTGGGCCGGTCGACAGGGCCGGGATAACACCATATATTTT CAWAGRQGRDNTIYF
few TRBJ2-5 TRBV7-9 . TGTGCCAGCAGCTTAGCCAAAACAGGCGGTGGTGAGACCCAGTACTTC CASSLAKTGGGETQYF
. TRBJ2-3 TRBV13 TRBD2 TGTGCCAGCAGCCAGGAGGGAAGACTAGCGGGACCAACCACAGATACGCAGTATTTT CASSQEGRLAGPTTDTQYF
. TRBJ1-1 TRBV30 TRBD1 TGTGCCTGGAGTTTCGACAGGGGCACTGAAGCTTTCTTT CAWSFDRGTEAFF
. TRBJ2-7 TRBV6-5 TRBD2 TGTGCCAGCAGTTACTCCCTAGCGGGAAGGGAGCAGTACTTC CASSYSLAGREQYF
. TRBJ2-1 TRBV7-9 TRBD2 TGTGCCAGCAGCTATCTAGCGGGAGTAAGTCATGAGCAGTTCTTC CASSYLAGVSHEQFF
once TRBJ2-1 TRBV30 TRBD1 TGTGCCTGGAATCCGGGACAGGGGGGCAATGAGCAGTTCTTC CAWNPGQGGNEQFF
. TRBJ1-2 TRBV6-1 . TGTGCCAGCAGTGAATATGTAGACGGAAACTATGGCTACACCTTC CASSEYVDGNYGYTF
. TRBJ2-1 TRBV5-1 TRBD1 TGCGCCAGCAGTCCGGGACAGCCTGGGAATGAGCAGTTCTTC CASSPGQPGNEQFF
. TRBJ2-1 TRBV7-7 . TGTGCTAGCAGCTTAGGGGCCTCTAATGAGCAGTTCTTC CASSLGASNEQFF
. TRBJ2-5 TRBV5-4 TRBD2 TGTGCCAGCAGCCCGGGACTAGCGGACTACCAAGAGACCCAGTACTTC CASSPGLADYQETQYF
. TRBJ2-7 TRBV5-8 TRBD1 TGTGCCAGCAGCCTGGGACAGCAGTACGAGCAGTACTTC CASSLGQQYEQYF
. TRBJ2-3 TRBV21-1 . TGTGCCAGCAGCAAAGACGCAGGAGATTCTAGCACAGATACGCAGTATTTT CASSKDAGDSSTDTQYF
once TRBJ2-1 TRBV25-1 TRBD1 TGTGCCAGCAGTGAATGGGGACAGGGGGCGCCCATCAATGAGCAGTTCTTC CASSEWGQGAPINEQFF
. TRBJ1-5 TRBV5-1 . TGCGCCAGCAGCTTGGTAGCAGGGCCCAATCAGCCCCAGCATTTT CASSLVAGPNQPQHF
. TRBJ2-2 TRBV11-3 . TGTGCCAGCAGCTTGGGGGCGGGAGAGGCGGAGCTGTTTTTT CASSLGAGEAELFF
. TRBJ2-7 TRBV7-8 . TGTGCCAGCAGCTTTCATCTGGTATACGAGCAGTACTTC CASSFHLVYEQYF
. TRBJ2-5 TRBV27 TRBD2 TGTGCCAGCAGTTTATCTGGGAGGGTCGCGGCCCAGTACTTC CASSLSGRVAAQYF
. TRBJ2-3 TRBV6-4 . TGTGCCAGCAGTGACTTCGCCGGGAGATCTAGGGATACGCAGTATTTT CASSDFAGRSRDTQYF
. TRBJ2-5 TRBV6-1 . TGTGCCAGCAGGCAAGAGGCAGAGACCCAGTACTTC CASRQEAETQYF
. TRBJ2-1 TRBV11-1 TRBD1 TGTGCCAGCAGCTTGACAGGGAGCTCCTACAATGAGCAGTTCTTC CASSLTGSSYNEQFF